The following is a T cell receptor beta chain sequence with its context. This specimen comes from a study of control samples from healthy donors and cancer patients. Data came from immunoSEQ multiplex PCR; TCRdb stores just in-frame clones and leaves some out. The sample includes about 54,000 clones, around 95% seen only once; the top ten take around 2%. The V end lost 8 bases, the J end lost 5 bases, and 11 bases lay between the germline ends. The CDR3 has 11 amino acids. CDR1 is SQVTM, CDR2 ANQGSEA, per germline. The sequenced sample was blood. The sequence came from a woman under 40 in good health. This sequence joins TRBV29-1 and TRBJ2-3; the D gene is possibly TRBD2 (6 bases). CDR3 sequence reads: CSSREVDTQYF. The CDR3 nucleotides read TGCAGCTCGAGGGAGGTAGATACGCAGTATTTT.